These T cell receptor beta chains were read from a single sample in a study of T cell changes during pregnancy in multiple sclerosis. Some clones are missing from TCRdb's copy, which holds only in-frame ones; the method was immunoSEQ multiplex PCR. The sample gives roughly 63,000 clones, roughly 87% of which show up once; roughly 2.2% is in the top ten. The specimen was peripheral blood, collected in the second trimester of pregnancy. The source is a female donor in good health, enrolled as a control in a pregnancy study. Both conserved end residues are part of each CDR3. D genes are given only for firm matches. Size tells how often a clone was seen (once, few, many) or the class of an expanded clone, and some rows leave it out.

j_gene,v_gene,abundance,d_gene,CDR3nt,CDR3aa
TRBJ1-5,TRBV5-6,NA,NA,TGTGCCAGCAGTCCCGGGTCCAATCAGCCCCAGCATTTT,CASSPGSNQPQHF
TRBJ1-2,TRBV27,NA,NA,TGTGCCAGCAGCTCCCCCTCGACAGCTAACTATGGCTACACCTTC,CASSSPSTANYGYTF
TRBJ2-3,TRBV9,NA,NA,TGTGCCAGCAGCGTTTCCCTAGCGACAGATACGCAGTATTTT,CASSVSLATDTQYF
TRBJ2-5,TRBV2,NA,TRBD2,TGTGCCAGCAGTGCACTAGCGGGGCCTGAGACCCAGTACTTC,CASSALAGPETQYF
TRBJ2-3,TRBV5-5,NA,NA,TGTGCCAGCAGCTTGGGAGGGGGTGGCACAGATACGCAGTATTTT,CASSLGGGGTDTQYF
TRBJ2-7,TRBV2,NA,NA,TGTGCCAGCAGTGGGGCTCAACTAGCTGCCATCTACGAGCAGTACTTC,CASSGAQLAAIYEQYF
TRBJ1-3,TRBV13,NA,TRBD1,TGTGCCAGCAGCTTAGGGACAGGGGGAAACACCATATATTTT,CASSLGTGGNTIYF
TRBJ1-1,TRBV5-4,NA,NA,TGTGCCAGCAGCTTGGTGGCAGGGGCGGTGGAAGCTTTCTTT,CASSLVAGAVEAFF
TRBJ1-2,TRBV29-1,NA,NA,TGCAGAGCGGGGTCGGGAGGCTACACCTTC,CRAGSGGYTF
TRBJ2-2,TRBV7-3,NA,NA,TGTGCCAGCAGCTTAAAGAGGGTTTCGAACACCGGGGAGCTGTTTTTT,CASSLKRVSNTGELFF
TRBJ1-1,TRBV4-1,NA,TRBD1,TGCGCCAGCAGCCCTCTCCGGGACAGCTCCGAAGCTTTCTTT,CASSPLRDSSEAFF
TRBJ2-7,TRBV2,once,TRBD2,TGTGCCATCGCTAGCGGGATTAGTACTTACGAGCAGTACTTC,CAIASGISTYEQYF
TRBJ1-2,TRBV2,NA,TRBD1,TGTGCCACTCGGGAAGAGGGACAGGGGATCTATGGCTACACCTTC,CATREEGQGIYGYTF
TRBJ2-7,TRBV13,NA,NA,TGTGCCAGCAGCCCCTCCGGCTCCTACGAGCAGTACTTC,CASSPSGSYEQYF
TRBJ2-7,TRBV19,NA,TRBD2,TGTGCCAGTAGTATCACTAGCGGACCCACCTACGAGCAGTACTTC,CASSITSGPTYEQYF
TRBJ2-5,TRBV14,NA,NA,TGTGCCAGCAGCCAGCGGCCTGCTAAGCTGGAGACCCAGTACTTC,CASSQRPAKLETQYF
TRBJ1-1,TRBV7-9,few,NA,TGTGCCAGCAGCTTACGGGGGGCCGACACTGAAGCTTTCTTT,CASSLRGADTEAFF
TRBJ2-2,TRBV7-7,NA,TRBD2,TGTGCTAGCAGGCCTGCTAGCGGGGTGAACGGGGAGCTGTTTTTT,CASRPASGVNGELFF
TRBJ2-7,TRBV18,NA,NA,TGTGCCAGCTCACCACCGTCAGGAGGCGAGCAGTACTTC,CASSPPSGGEQYF
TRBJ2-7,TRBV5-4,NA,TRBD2,TGTGCCAGCAGCCGGAGCGGGAGTGATGAGCAGTACTTC,CASSRSGSDEQYF
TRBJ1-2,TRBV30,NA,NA,TGTGCCTGGAATCCTGGAGACTACGGCTACACCTTC,CAWNPGDYGYTF
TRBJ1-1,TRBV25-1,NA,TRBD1,TGTGCCAGCAGGGGGACAGGGGGCCAAACTGAAGCTTTCTTT,CASRGTGGQTEAFF
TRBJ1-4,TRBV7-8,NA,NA,TGTGCCAGCAGCTTAGTATCTGTCAGATCCCATGAAAAACTGTTTTTT,CASSLVSVRSHEKLFF
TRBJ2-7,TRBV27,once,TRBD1,TGTGCCAGCGGGGACAGGGGGTACGAGCAGTACTTC,CASGDRGYEQYF
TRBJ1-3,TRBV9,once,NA,TGTGCCAGCAGAGGTACAGCGGGATTCTCTGGAAACACCATATATTTT,CASRGTAGFSGNTIYF
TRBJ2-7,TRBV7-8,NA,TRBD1,TGTGCCAGCAGCCCTTCCGACAGGGGTGATAACGAGCAGTACTTC,CASSPSDRGDNEQYF
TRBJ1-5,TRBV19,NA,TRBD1,TGTGCCAGTCGACAGGGAGGTCAGCCCCAGCATTTT,CASRQGGQPQHF
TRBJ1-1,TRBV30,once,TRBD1,TGTGCCTGGAGTGGTACAGGGGGCGCAGGCACTGAAGCTTTCTTT,CAWSGTGGAGTEAFF
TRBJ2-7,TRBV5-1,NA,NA,TGCGCCAGCAGCCGGGCCGGGATCCTCTACGAGCAGTACTTC,CASSRAGILYEQYF
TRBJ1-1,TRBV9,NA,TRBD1,TGTGCCAGCAGCGTAGTACAGGGGAGCACTGAAGCTTTCTTT,CASSVVQGSTEAFF
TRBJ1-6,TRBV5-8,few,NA,TGTGCCAGCAGCTTTAACAGGGATTCACCCCTCCACTTT,CASSFNRDSPLHF
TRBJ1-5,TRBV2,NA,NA,TGTGCCAGCCGGTCGACTGGTGGGGGGGATCAGCCCCAGCATTTT,CASRSTGGGDQPQHF
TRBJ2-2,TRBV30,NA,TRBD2,TGTGCCTGGAGTACTCTAGCGGATACGGTCGGGGAGCTGTTTTTT,CAWSTLADTVGELFF
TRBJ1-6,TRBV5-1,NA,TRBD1,TGCGCCAGCAGCTTGGGACAGGGAATAAATTCACCCCTCCACTTT,CASSLGQGINSPLHF
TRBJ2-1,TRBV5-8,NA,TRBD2,TGTGCCAGCAGCTGGGGCAGCGGGAGGGCCGGTGAGCAGTTCTTC,CASSWGSGRAGEQFF
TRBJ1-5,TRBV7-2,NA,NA,TGTGCCAGCAGCTTAGGGCCCTCTGGGCATCAGCCCCAGCATTTT,CASSLGPSGHQPQHF
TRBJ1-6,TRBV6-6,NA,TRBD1,TGTGCCAGCAGTCAGGGGGCGGGATCACCCCTCCACTTT,CASSQGAGSPLHF
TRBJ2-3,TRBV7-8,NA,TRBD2,TGTGCCAGCAGCCGCGCGGGGGGTGATACGCAGTATTTT,CASSRAGGDTQYF
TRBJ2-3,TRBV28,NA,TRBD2,TGTGCCAGCAGCCTCGGGACTAGCGGTGACACAGATACGCAGTATTTT,CASSLGTSGDTDTQYF
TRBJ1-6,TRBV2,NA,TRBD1,TGTGCCAGCAGGGCTACAGGGGTCTCCTATAATTCACCCCTCCACTTT,CASRATGVSYNSPLHF
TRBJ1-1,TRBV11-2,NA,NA,TGTGCCAGCAGCTTAGTTTCGGGTTTTGGGTTGAACACTGAAGCTTTCTTT,CASSLVSGFGLNTEAFF
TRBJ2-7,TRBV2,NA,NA,TGTGCCAGCAGTACGGATACACCTAGCTACGAGCAGTACTTC,CASSTDTPSYEQYF
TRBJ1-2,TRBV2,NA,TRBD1,TGTGCCAGCAGCCCAGGGGGCGACTATGGCTACACCTTC,CASSPGGDYGYTF
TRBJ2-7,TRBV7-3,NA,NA,TGTGCCAGCAGCTCACTGGGGACTTTCTCCTACGAGCAGTACTTC,CASSSLGTFSYEQYF
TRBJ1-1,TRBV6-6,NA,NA,TGTGCCAGCAGTGCACGCGGGGACACTGAAGCTTTCTTT,CASSARGDTEAFF
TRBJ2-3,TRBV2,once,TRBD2,TGTGCCAGCAGTGAACGAGCGGGGGGGAACACAGATACGCAGTATTTT,CASSERAGGNTDTQYF
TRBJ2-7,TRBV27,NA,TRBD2,TGTGCCAGCAGTCCTGCCCCACTAGCGCTCTCCTACGAGCAGTACTTC,CASSPAPLALSYEQYF
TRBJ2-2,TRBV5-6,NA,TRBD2,TGTGCCAGCAGCCGACTAGGGACTAGCGGGAGGGCCGGGGAGCTGTTTTTT,CASSRLGTSGRAGELFF
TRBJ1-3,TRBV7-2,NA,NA,TGTGCCAGCAGCCCCACTCTAGGAAACACCATATATTTT,CASSPTLGNTIYF
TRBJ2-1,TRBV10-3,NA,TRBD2,TGTGCCATCAGGGAGGGACTAGCGGGGGTCAATGAGCAGTTCTTC,CAIREGLAGVNEQFF